The rows below give T cell receptor beta chains drawn from one sample of a study of early T cells in non-severe SARS-CoV-2 infection. TCRdb re-analysed the 5' RACE reads in MiXCR, keeping a single row per CDR3 protein. The sample has some 57,000 distinct CDR3 sequences; roughly an eighth are singletons. Material: whole blood. The receptors shown here come from an adult who was a healthcare worker with PCR-confirmed SARS-CoV-2 infection or an uninfected control (not recorded which). The conserved cysteine and the conserved F or W are not part of the CDR3 here. Clone size, where shown, is once, few, many, or a class for clones that have expanded.

clone_size: many; v_call: TRBV12-3/TRBV12-4; cdr3_length: 14; j_call: TRBJ2-1; cdr3_aa: ASSYQLAGGGNEQF
clone_size: many; v_call: TRBV12-3/TRBV12-4; cdr3_length: 12; j_call: TRBJ2-3; cdr3_aa: ASRAGLKRDTQY
clone_size: many; v_call: TRBV10-1; cdr3_length: 11; j_call: TRBJ1-4; cdr3_aa: ASGQGITGKLF
clone_size: many; v_call: TRBV7-9; cdr3_length: 12; j_call: TRBJ1-2; cdr3_aa: ASSLGTGNYGYT
clone_size: few; v_call: TRBV20-1; cdr3_length: 12; j_call: TRBJ2-7; cdr3_aa: SARDTGPSYEQY
clone_size: .; v_call: TRBV28; cdr3_length: 13; j_call: TRBJ2-3; cdr3_aa: ASSLPSGTLNTQY
clone_size: few; v_call: TRBV29-1; cdr3_length: 9; j_call: TRBJ2-1; cdr3_aa: SVPLGGEQF
clone_size: few; v_call: TRBV19; cdr3_length: 11; j_call: TRBJ2-1; cdr3_aa: ASSLRQGREQF
clone_size: few; v_call: TRBV11-2; cdr3_length: 10; j_call: TRBJ2-7; cdr3_aa: ASSSSLGEQY
clone_size: medium-sized; v_call: TRBV29-1; cdr3_length: 13; j_call: TRBJ2-2; cdr3_aa: SALTSPNVGGELF
clone_size: many; v_call: TRBV3-1; cdr3_length: 14; j_call: TRBJ2-5; cdr3_aa: ASSLGTSGDQETQY
clone_size: many; v_call: TRBV29-1; cdr3_length: 10; j_call: TRBJ2-6; cdr3_aa: SVGDRANVLT
clone_size: few; v_call: TRBV7-2; cdr3_length: 13; j_call: TRBJ2-7; cdr3_aa: ASSRLAGSPYEQY
clone_size: .; v_call: TRBV20-1; cdr3_length: 13; j_call: TRBJ2-7; cdr3_aa: SARAPGLADYEQY
clone_size: .; v_call: TRBV9; cdr3_length: 15; j_call: TRBJ2-1; cdr3_aa: ASSVASSGIILDEQF
clone_size: many; v_call: TRBV10-2; cdr3_length: 11; j_call: TRBJ1-1; cdr3_aa: ASSESKNTEAF
clone_size: .; v_call: TRBV21-1; cdr3_length: 11; j_call: TRBJ1-2; cdr3_aa: ASRAGADYGYT
clone_size: many; v_call: TRBV7-9; cdr3_length: 12; j_call: TRBJ1-1; cdr3_aa: ASRQTLGGTEAF
clone_size: .; v_call: TRBV21-1; cdr3_length: 11; j_call: TRBJ2-3; cdr3_aa: ASSKGVTDTQY
clone_size: many; v_call: TRBV6-5; cdr3_length: 12; j_call: TRBJ2-2; cdr3_aa: ASSTRLAGGKLF
clone_size: few; v_call: TRBV25-1; cdr3_length: 10; j_call: TRBJ1-1; cdr3_aa: ASSDSDTEAF
clone_size: .; v_call: TRBV29-1; cdr3_length: 11; j_call: TRBJ1-2; cdr3_aa: SAGTGGSFGYT
clone_size: .; v_call: TRBV20-1; cdr3_length: 8; j_call: TRBJ2-1; cdr3_aa: SASNNEQF
clone_size: medium-sized; v_call: TRBV5-6; cdr3_length: 13; j_call: TRBJ2-7; cdr3_aa: ASSPGPSGNYEQY
clone_size: .; v_call: TRBV6-5; cdr3_length: 15; j_call: TRBJ2-7; cdr3_aa: ASSYSSSGASSYEQY
clone_size: .; v_call: TRBV20-1; cdr3_length: 11; j_call: TRBJ2-2; cdr3_aa: SASGGNTGELF
clone_size: .; v_call: TRBV2; cdr3_length: 10; j_call: TRBJ2-7; cdr3_aa: ASRGQPYEQY
clone_size: few; v_call: TRBV11-2; cdr3_length: 13; j_call: TRBJ2-1; cdr3_aa: ASSLRAYPYNEQF
clone_size: many; v_call: TRBV28; cdr3_length: 11; j_call: TRBJ2-7; cdr3_aa: ASSYPDSYEQY
clone_size: many; v_call: TRBV12-3/TRBV12-4; cdr3_length: 13; j_call: TRBJ2-3; cdr3_aa: ASSYAEGSTDTQY
clone_size: many; v_call: TRBV10-2; cdr3_length: 12; j_call: TRBJ2-3; cdr3_aa: ASSRTGVPDTQY
clone_size: .; v_call: TRBV28; cdr3_length: 16; j_call: TRBJ2-5; cdr3_aa: ASSLGWTGAGTQETQY
clone_size: many; v_call: TRBV6-1; cdr3_length: 14; j_call: TRBJ2-2; cdr3_aa: ASRSFGGAHTGELF
clone_size: many; v_call: TRBV27; cdr3_length: 16; j_call: TRBJ2-4; cdr3_aa: ASQPFIGTAKAKNIQY
clone_size: .; v_call: TRBV5-1; cdr3_length: 13; j_call: TRBJ2-7; cdr3_aa: ASSLSSGNTYEQY
clone_size: many; v_call: TRBV11-2; cdr3_length: 12; j_call: TRBJ2-2; cdr3_aa: ASSLRLVTGELF
clone_size: .; v_call: TRBV9; cdr3_length: 10; j_call: TRBJ1-4; cdr3_aa: ASSGSEDKLF
clone_size: few; v_call: TRBV5-1; cdr3_length: 12; j_call: TRBJ2-1; cdr3_aa: ASSPSGGDNEQF
clone_size: .; v_call: TRBV20-1; cdr3_length: 12; j_call: TRBJ2-1; cdr3_aa: SEKGVAGDAEQF
clone_size: few; v_call: TRBV12-5; cdr3_length: 13; j_call: TRBJ2-2; cdr3_aa: ASGLVQGYSGELF
clone_size: .; v_call: TRBV6-2/TRBV6-3; cdr3_length: 15; j_call: TRBJ2-3; cdr3_aa: ASSPGTGFPSTDTQY
clone_size: many; v_call: TRBV5-4; cdr3_length: 15; j_call: TRBJ2-5; cdr3_aa: ASSLTGQGLGQETQY
clone_size: many; v_call: TRBV18; cdr3_length: 14; j_call: TRBJ1-1; cdr3_aa: ASSPLEGRGNTEAF
clone_size: many; v_call: TRBV28; cdr3_length: 12; j_call: TRBJ2-5; cdr3_aa: ASSPRQEQETQY
clone_size: few; v_call: TRBV29-1; cdr3_length: 13; j_call: TRBJ2-3; cdr3_aa: SVEGGGGRTDTQY
clone_size: .; v_call: TRBV10-2; cdr3_length: 12; j_call: TRBJ2-7; cdr3_aa: ASRVGTGAQEQY
clone_size: .; v_call: TRBV20-1; cdr3_length: 12; j_call: TRBJ2-3; cdr3_aa: SANSGGSTDTQY
clone_size: few; v_call: TRBV6-2/TRBV6-3; cdr3_length: 17; j_call: TRBJ2-7; cdr3_aa: ASSYSRRESTLTSYEQY
clone_size: .; v_call: TRBV7-2; cdr3_length: 13; j_call: TRBJ1-5; cdr3_aa: ASSFGAYTNQPQH
clone_size: .; v_call: TRBV29-1; cdr3_length: 12; j_call: TRBJ2-3; cdr3_aa: SLTHGAGPDTQY
clone_size: .; v_call: TRBV5-1; cdr3_length: 13; j_call: TRBJ1-2; cdr3_aa: ASSLATGALNGYT
clone_size: .; v_call: TRBV29-1; cdr3_length: 12; j_call: TRBJ1-2; cdr3_aa: SVEVVLRDSGYT
clone_size: .; v_call: TRBV6-2/TRBV6-3; cdr3_length: 14; j_call: TRBJ2-3; cdr3_aa: ASSSGLAPSPDTQY
clone_size: few; v_call: TRBV6-6; cdr3_length: 13; j_call: TRBJ2-3; cdr3_aa: ASRHGRGSTDTQY
clone_size: few; v_call: TRBV7-2; cdr3_length: 11; j_call: TRBJ1-2; cdr3_aa: ASSLGTDYGYT
clone_size: .; v_call: TRBV6-2/TRBV6-3; cdr3_length: 9; j_call: TRBJ2-5; cdr3_aa: ASSYFETQY
clone_size: .; v_call: TRBV9; cdr3_length: 15; j_call: TRBJ2-6; cdr3_aa: ASSATGLSSGANVLT